This TCR beta chain was sequenced during a study of Ad26.COV2.S vaccination and SARS-CoV-2 variants (dated by TCRdb to about 2021). Context from the whole study: Donors in the vaccine arm were drawn from COV1001, a phase I-IIa trial of Ad26.COV2.S in healthy adults that was multicentre, randomized, double-blind and placebo-controlled. Ad26.COV2.S was administered intramuscularly at 5 x 10^10 or 1 x 10^11 viral particles, either as a single shot or as two shots given 56 days apart. The specificity and breadth of SARS-CoV-2-reactive T cell receptors after Ad26.COV2.S vaccination were assessed by TCRbeta repertoire sequencing. A total of approximately 30 samples were included in the TCR-sequenced set, comprising around 19 Ad26.COV2.S vaccine recipients, 5 placebo recipients and 8 SARS-CoV-2 convalescent individuals. Trial participants were randomized into five groups of five: low-dose or high-dose Ad26.COV2.S given once or twice, or placebo on both occasions. Investigators remained blinded to trial group allocation during experiments and outcome assessment. Overall results and qualifications from the work: The study was not powered to compare responses between vaccine doses or regimens. Non-spike TCR breadth was comparable between vaccine and placebo recipients, consistent with the vaccine containing only spike. Ad26.COV2.S recipients had higher spike-specific TCR breadth than placebo recipients (P = 0.0014). Substantial breadth of spike-specific CD8+ and CD4+ T cell responses was reported after vaccination. The authors noted that the TCR breadth and depth analyses may have underestimated total T cell responses.

Reading the label with the study, this specimen's treatment or condition is: around 19 received Ad26.COV2.S at low or high dose, single or two shots; 5 received placebo; per-sample allocation not given. Repertoires of vaccine and placebo recipients were sequenced from samples collected on day 63 after the first injection. In Cohort 1b, about 25 adults aged 18-55 years were enrolled at a single site in Boston, USA, between 29 July and 7 August 2020. As a vaccine, Ad26.COV2.S was a replication-incompetent adenovirus type 26 vector that expressed a prefusion-stabilized SARS-CoV-2 spike protein derived from the original Wuhan strain. The germline ends are 13 bases apart after V is trimmed by 3 bases and J by 11 bases. The CDR3 spans 12 residues, from the cysteine through the phenylalanine. The DNA shown is the 36-base CDR3, in frame from base 1. About this clone: This clone's antigen is unknown. Base qualities are missing; no much larger clone stands one base away.

The immunoSEQ Assay was the method used to sequence TCRbeta CDR3 regions. After extraction, genomic DNA underwent amplification by bias-controlled multiplex PCR, followed by high-throughput sequencing. The study's processing was this. To quantify the absolute abundance of every unique TCRbeta CDR3 region, sequences were collapsed and filtered. T cell fraction was estimated by normalization of TCRbeta template counts to usable DNA, with usable DNA being measured through amplification of reference genes present in all nucleated cells. Repertoire TCRs were annotated as SARS-CoV-2-specific when V gene, CDR3 amino acid sequence and J gene were exactly matched to a known reactive TCR set. MIRA supplied the reference SARS-CoV-2 TCR set, which was filtered for enrichment in COVID-19-positive ImmuneCODE repertoires so that public or cross-reactive TCRs were removed. Using the MIRA antigens, annotated TCRs were further analysed by specific ORF or by position within an ORF. Breadth was defined as annotated unique rearrangements over total unique productive rearrangements; depth was the summed frequency of those rearrangements. Group comparisons of TCR breadth used two-sided Wilcoxon rank-sum tests. TCRdb took over this immuneACCESS table, retaining in-frame rearrangements with V and J assigned. Such tables are incomplete; in checked studies, under half of the missing clones stem from an unresolved V gene, and the remainder is unexplained. D and trimming were read from the DNA, whereas the V and J calls and clone size are those reported in that table. In all, the sample holds 380,000 or so clones, and around 90% of those were seen once. Of the sample, roughly 6% falls within the top ten clones.

This sequence uses TRBV12-3 or TRBV12-4 and TRBJ1-1, with TRBD1 tentatively as D gene (6 bases match). This receptor was identified in a person between 18 and 60 years old who received the Ad26.COV2.S COVID-19 vaccine or a placebo. This specimen consisted of peripheral blood, obtained in a trial of Ad26.COV2.S vaccine versus placebo. The sequenced DNA is TGTGCCAGCAGTTTTACAGGGTCTTGGGCTTTCTTT. This is translated as CASSFTGSWAFF.